This T cell receptor (beta chain) was retrieved from a study of long-term antiretroviral therapy in people with HIV. Researchers ran immunoSEQ v3.0 at survey level. Sequencing was performed with immunoSEQ multiplex PCR; in TCRdb, only in-frame clones are kept and a portion is missing. Among 25,000 to 35,000 clones listed, approximately 96% were seen once. Details on this clone: Its antigen is still unknown.

Study results and caveats: Clonotypes expanded prior to ART showed repertoire dominance at all sampled time points. Versus controls, repertoires in people with HIV had narrower CDR3 length ranges.

Between the trimmed V and J ends, which lost 3 bases and 2 bases, there was a span of 16 bases. Germline V gives CDR1 SGDLS, CDR2 YYNGEE. The CDR3 consists of 16 residues. This chain uses TRBV9 with TRBJ2-3; unclear D gene. The sample was unsorted PBMCs, taken approximately 6.5 years after starting antiretroviral therapy. This sequence originates from a man between 25 and 39 years old with HIV. Here the CDR3 reads CASSAGRVRNTDTQYF. The CDR3 DNA sequence: TGTGCCAGCAGCGCAGGACGGGTAAGGAACACAGATACGCAGTATTTT.